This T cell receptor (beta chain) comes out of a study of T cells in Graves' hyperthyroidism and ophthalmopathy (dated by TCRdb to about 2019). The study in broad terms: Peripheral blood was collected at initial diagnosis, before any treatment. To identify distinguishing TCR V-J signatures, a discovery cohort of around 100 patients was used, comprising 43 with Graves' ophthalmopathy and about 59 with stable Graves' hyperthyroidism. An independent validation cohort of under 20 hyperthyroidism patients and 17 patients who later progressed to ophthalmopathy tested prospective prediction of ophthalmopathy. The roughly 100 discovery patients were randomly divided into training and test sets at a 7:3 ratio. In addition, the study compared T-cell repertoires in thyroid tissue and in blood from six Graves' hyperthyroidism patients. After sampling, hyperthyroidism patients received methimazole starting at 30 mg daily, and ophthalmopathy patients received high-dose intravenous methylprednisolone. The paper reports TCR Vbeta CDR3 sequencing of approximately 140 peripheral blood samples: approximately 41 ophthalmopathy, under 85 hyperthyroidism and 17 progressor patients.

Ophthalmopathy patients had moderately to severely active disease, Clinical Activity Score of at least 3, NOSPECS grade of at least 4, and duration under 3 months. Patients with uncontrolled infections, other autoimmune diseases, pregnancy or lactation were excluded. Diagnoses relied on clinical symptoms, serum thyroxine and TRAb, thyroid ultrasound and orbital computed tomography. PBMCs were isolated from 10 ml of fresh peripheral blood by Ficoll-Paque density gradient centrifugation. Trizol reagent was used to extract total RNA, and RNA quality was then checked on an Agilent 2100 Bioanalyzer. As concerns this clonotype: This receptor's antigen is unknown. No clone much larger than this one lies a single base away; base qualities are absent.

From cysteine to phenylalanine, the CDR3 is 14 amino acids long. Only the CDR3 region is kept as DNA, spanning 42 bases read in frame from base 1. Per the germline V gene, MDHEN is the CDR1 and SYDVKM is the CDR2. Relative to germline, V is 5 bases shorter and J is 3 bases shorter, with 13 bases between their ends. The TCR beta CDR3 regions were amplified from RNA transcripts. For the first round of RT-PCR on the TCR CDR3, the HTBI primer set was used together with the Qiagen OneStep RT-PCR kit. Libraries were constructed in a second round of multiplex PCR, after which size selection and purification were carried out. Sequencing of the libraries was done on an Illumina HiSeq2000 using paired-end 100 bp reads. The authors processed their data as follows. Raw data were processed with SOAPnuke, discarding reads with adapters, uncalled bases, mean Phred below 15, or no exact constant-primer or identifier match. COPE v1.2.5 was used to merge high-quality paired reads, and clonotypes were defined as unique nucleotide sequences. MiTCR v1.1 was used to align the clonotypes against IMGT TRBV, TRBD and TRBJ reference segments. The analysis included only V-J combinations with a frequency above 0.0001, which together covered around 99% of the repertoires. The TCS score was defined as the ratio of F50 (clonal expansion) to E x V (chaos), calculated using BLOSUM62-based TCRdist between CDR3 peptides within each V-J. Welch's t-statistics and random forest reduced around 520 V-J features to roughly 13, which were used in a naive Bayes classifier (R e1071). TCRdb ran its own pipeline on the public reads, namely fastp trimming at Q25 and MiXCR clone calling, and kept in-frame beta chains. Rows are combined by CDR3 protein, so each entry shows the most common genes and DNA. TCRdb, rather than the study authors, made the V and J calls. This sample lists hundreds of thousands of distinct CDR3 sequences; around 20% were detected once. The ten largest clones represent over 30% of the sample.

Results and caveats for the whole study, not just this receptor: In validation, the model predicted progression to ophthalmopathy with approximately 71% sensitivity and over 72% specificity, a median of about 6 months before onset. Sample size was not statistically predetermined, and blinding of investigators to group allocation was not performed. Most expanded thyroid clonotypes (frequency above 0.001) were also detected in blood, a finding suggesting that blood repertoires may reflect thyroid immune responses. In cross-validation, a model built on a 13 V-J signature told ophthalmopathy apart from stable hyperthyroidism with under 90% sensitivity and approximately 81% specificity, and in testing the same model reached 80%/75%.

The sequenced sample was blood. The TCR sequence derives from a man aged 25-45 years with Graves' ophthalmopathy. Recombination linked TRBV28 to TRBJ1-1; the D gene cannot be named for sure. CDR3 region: CASSRSGWDTEAFF. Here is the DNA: TGTGCCAGCAGTCGGTCGGGGTGGGACACTGAAGCTTTCTTT.